Presented here are 17 T cell receptor beta chains from one specimen sequenced in a study of blood T cell repertoires in COVID-19. Clones were sequenced by immunoSEQ multiplex PCR, and TCRdb holds only the in-frame ones, with some missing. The sample has 30,000 to 40,000 clones; around 81% are singletons. Specimen: peripheral blood. The receptors were sampled from a man aged 50-59 years with active COVID-19.

This clone was observed a handful of times. This rearrangement joins TRBV12-3 or TRBV12-4 to TRBJ2-7; no reliable D call. Between the trimmed V and J ends, which lost 5 bases and 0 bases, there was a span of 5 bases. This CDR3 is 12 amino acids long. The CDR3 is CASSLLSYEQYF. As DNA, the CDR3 is TGTGCCAGCAGTCTCCTCTCCTACGAGCAGTACTTC.

The V and J genes are TRBV4-1 and TRBJ1-4; TRBD1 aligns across 7 bases. The CDR3 covers 16 residues. Germline assignment: CDR1 MGHRA and CDR2 YSYEKL. V lost 0 bases to trimming and J lost 4 bases; unmatched junction nucleotides: 5. For the CDR3, the DNA is TGCGCCAGCAGCCAAGAGGGGGACAGCAATAATGAAAAACTGTTTTTT. This codes for CASSQEGDSNNEKLFF.

The chain carries TRBV10-1 and TRBJ1-5, with TRBD1 matching over 8 bases. The V segment lost 3 bases and the J segment 0 bases; nucleotides outside the gene matches: 13. Germline CDR1 WNHNN, CDR2 SYGVQD (reference sequence). The CDR3 is 19 amino acids. In nucleotides, the CDR3 is TGCGCCAGCAGTGAAGTGGACAGGGCTCGGGTAAATAGCAATCAGCCCCAGCATTTT. Translated, it gives CASSEVDRARVNSNQPQHF.

The chain recombines TRBV4-1 with TRBJ2-3, with 10 nucleotides matching TRBD2. Germline V gene data show CDR1 as MGHRA and CDR2 as YSYEKL. The length of the CDR3 is 16 residues. Trimming took 0 bases from V and 5 from J; bases not matched to a gene: 5. In DNA form, the CDR3 reads TGCGCCAGCAGCCAAGAGAGAGCGGGGGGGCAAGATACGCAGTATTTT. Its protein product is CASSQERAGGQDTQYF.

The genes are TRBV13 and TRBJ1-1; possibly TRBD1 for D (6 bases). CDR1 and CDR2 from the germline V gene are PRHDT and FYEKMQ (reference sequence). CDR3 length: 15 residues. Trimming stripped 2 bases from V and 1 base from J, with 11 bases between. The CDR3 sequence: CASSLRGEGNTEAFF. The CDR3 DNA reads as TGTGCCAGCAGCTTAAGGGGGGAGGGGAACACTGAAGCTTTCTTT.

CDR3 region: CASSYSYNSNQPQHF. The CDR3 coding sequence is TGTGCCAGCAGTTACTCGTACAACAGCAATCAGCCCCAGCATTTT. The chain uses TRBV6-5 and TRBJ1-5; D unclear. The V gene lost 0 bases and the J gene lost 1 base, with 7 bases spanning the gap. The CDR3 length is 15 residues. Germline-derived CDR1 and CDR2 are MNHEY and SVGAGI.

This chain connects TRBV7-8 to TRBJ1-5; 10 bases fit TRBD1. Unmatched junction bases numbered 6, after V lost 5 bases and J lost 2 bases. CDR3 length: 16 residues. Germline V gene lookup returns CDR1 SGHVS and CDR2 FQNEAQ. The CDR3 sequence: CASSPGDRGRNQPQHF. In nucleotides, the CDR3 is TGTGCCAGCAGCCCCGGGGACAGGGGACGCAATCAGCCCCAGCATTTT.

The rearrangement links TRBV13 to TRBJ1-2, with 12 positions matching TRBD1. The CDR3 has 14 amino acids. J lost 7 bases, V lost 5 bases, and 5 bases had no gene match. Per germline, CDR1 PRHDT and CDR2 FYEKMQ (reference sequence). The chain's CDR3 is CASSPGQGASGYTF. The CDR3 DNA sequence: TGTGCCAGCAGCCCGGGACAGGGGGCGAGTGGCTACACCTTC.

CDR3 DNA sequence: TGTGCCAGCAGTCTTGGCGGGGTCGGGGCTTTCTTT. It specifies CASSLGGVGAFF. The V and J genes are TRBV12-3 or TRBV12-4 and TRBJ1-1; D gene uncertain. V was pared by 5 bases and J by 11 bases, with 15 bases between. The CDR3 runs to 12 residues.

The rearrangement joins TRBV7-6 to TRBJ2-2; 7 nucleotides align to TRBD2. The length of the CDR3 is 17 residues. The germline V gene encodes CDR1 SGHVS and CDR2 FNYEAQ. The J segment lost 2 bases and the V segment lost 1 base, leaving 7 bases of the junction unmatched. The CDR3 DNA follows: TGTGCCAGCAGCTTAGTCGGTTCTAGCGGAAACACCGGGGAGCTGTTTTTT. Translating it yields CASSLVGSSGNTGELFF.

This chain joins TRBV11-2 and TRBJ2-2, with D perhaps TRBD2 (6 bases). Germline CDR1 SGHAT, CDR2 FQNNGV. V lost 1 base to trimming and J lost 9 bases, with 21 bases between them. This CDR3 spans 17 amino acids. The CDR3 here is CASSLAGGERGLRELFF. The CDR3 DNA is TGTGCCAGCAGCTTAGCCGGCGGGGAGAGAGGGCTCCGGGAGCTGTTTTTT.

This clone occurred a few times. The junction departs from the called germline gene at one end, perhaps through a read error. The chain employs TRBV20-1 and TRBJ1-2; D not resolved. This CDR3 is built from 10 residues. The V gene's germline CDR1 is DFQATT and CDR2 SNEGSKA (reference sequence). CDR3 in amino acids: CKAEGYGYTF. The CDR3 coding sequence is TGTAAAGCAGAGGGCTATGGCTACACCTTC.

This rearrangement joins TRBV28 to TRBJ1-1, with 8 bases lining up with TRBD1. Germline V gene data show CDR1 as MDHEN and CDR2 as SYDVKM. V lost 2 bases to trimming and J lost 4 bases; unmatched junction nucleotides: 6. The CDR3 length is 15 residues. The CDR3 protein is CASSLNPRGLTEAFF. The DNA for the CDR3 is TGTGCCAGCAGTTTAAACCCCAGGGGGCTCACTGAAGCTTTCTTT.

The V gene is TRBV21-1, the J gene TRBJ2-7; TRBD1, the table's D call, lacks a check against the DNA. TRBV21-1 is reported as a pseudogene. This CDR3 spans 17 amino acids. Written as DNA, the CDR3 is TGTGCCAGCAGCAAAGCTTTCCGACAGGGGAGTTCCTACGAGCAGTACTTC. Translation: CASSKAFRQGSSYEQYF.

V and J are TRBV6-6 and TRBJ2-3; 8 bases agree with TRBD2. The CDR3 is made up of 16 amino acids. V shed 5 bases and J 4 bases; nucleotides not matched to a gene: 11. CDR1 and CDR2 (germline): MNHNY, SVGAGI (reference sequence). The CDR3 DNA is TGTGCCAGCAGTCCACCCCGGCGGACTAGCCCAGATACGCAGTATTTT. Translating it yields CASSPPRRTSPDTQYF.

The chain combines TRBV28 with TRBJ1-6, with no clear D. The CDR3 has 13 residues. Germline assignment: CDR1 MDHEN and CDR2 SYDVKM. The germline V and J ends were trimmed by 7 bases and 7 bases, with 11 bases remaining between them. The CDR3 DNA is TGTGCCAGCACCAAATGGAGGAATTCACCCCTCCACTTT. Protein: CASTKWRNSPLHF.

The count of this clone is one. J is TRBJ1-1 and V is TRBV14, with no clear D. Germline CDR1 SGHDN, CDR2 FVKESK. The CDR3 contains 15 residues. Trimming left V 3 bases short and J 3 bases short, with 14 bases between. The CDR3, as DNA: TGTGCCAGCAGCCAGCGGCACAAGGATTACACTGAAGCTTTCTTT. Protein sequence: CASSQRHKDYTEAFF.